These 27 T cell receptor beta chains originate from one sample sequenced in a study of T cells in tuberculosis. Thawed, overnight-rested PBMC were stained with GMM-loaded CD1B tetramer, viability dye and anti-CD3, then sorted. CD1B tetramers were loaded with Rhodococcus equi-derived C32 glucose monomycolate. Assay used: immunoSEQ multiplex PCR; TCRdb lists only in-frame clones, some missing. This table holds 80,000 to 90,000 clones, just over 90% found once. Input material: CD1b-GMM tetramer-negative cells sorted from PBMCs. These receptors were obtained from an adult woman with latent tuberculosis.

The CDR3 loop is CASSRPDSSEQYF. The CDR3 DNA follows: TGTGCCAGCAGCAGACCCGACAGTAGCGAGCAGTACTTC. This chain connects TRBV13 to TRBJ2-7; D may be TRBD1 (5 bases). CDR1 and CDR2 (germline): PRHDT, FYEKMQ (reference sequence). V dropped 5 bases and J dropped 6 bases, with 14 bases sitting between them. The length of the CDR3 is 13 residues.

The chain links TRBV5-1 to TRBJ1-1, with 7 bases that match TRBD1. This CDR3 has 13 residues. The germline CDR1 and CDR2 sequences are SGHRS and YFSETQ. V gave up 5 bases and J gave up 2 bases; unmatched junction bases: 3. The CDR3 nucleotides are TGCGCCAGCAGGGGACAGACTAACACTGAAGCTTTCTTT. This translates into CASRGQTNTEAFF.

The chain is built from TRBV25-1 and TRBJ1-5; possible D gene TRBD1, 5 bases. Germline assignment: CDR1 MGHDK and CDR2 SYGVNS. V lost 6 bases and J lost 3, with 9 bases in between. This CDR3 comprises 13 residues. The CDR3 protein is CASSWGDNQPQHF. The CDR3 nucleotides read TGTGCCAGCAGCTGGGGGGACAATCAGCCCCAGCATTTT.

This chain's CDR3 is CASSLDRVVFDGYTF. The CDR3 DNA follows: TGTGCCAGCAGCCTAGACAGGGTCGTTTTTGATGGCTACACCTTC. The V call is TRBV7-9, the J call TRBJ1-2; 7 bases line up with TRBD1. Germline trimming cut 5 bases from V and 6 bases from J; bases unmatched to any gene: 12. The CDR3 sequence is 15 residues long. In germline, CDR1 is SEHNR, CDR2 FQNEAQ (reference sequence). Looking up the rest from reference TRBV7-9 and TRBJ1-2 gives the full variable domain: DTGVSQNPRHKITKRGQNVTFRCDPISEHNRLYWYRQTLGQGPEFLTYFQNEAQLEKSRLLSDRFSAERPKGSFSTLEIQRTEQGDSAMYLCASSLDRVVFDGYTFGSGTRLTVV.

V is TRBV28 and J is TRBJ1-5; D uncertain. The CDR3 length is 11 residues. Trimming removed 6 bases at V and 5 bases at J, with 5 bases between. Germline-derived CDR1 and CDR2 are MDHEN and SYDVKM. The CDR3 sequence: CASSQYQPQHF. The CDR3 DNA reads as TGTGCCAGCAGCCAATATCAGCCCCAGCATTTT.

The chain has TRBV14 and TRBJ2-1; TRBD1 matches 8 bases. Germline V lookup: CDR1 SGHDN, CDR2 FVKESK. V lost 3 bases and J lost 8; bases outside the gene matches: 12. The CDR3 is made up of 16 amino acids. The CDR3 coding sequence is TGTGCCAGCAGCCATGGACAGGGCCCTAAGTGGGATGAGCAGTTCTTC. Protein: CASSHGQGPKWDEQFF.

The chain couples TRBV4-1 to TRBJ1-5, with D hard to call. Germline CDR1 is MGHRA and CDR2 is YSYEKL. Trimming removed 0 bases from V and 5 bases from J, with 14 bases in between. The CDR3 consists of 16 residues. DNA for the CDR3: TGCGCCAGCAGCCAAGATCTGTCCGGGTACGATCAGCCCCAGCATTTT. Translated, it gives CASSQDLSGYDQPQHF.

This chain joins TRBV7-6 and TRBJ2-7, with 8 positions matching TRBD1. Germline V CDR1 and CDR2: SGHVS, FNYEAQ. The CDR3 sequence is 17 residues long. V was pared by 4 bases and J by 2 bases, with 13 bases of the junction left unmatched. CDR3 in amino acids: CASSYPRGRGRTYEQYV. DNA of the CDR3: TGTGCCAGCAGCTACCCCAGGGGGCGAGGTCGCACCTACGAGCAGTACGTC.

CDR3 DNA sequence: TGTGCCAGCAGTGAAACAGGGTACGAGCAGTACTTC. The encoded protein is CASSETGYEQYF. This chain connects TRBV6-1 to TRBJ2-7; D is possibly TRBD1 (6 bases). Germline CDR1 reads MNHNS; CDR2 reads SASEGT. Deletions cut 2 bases from V and 4 bases from J, with 6 bases between. This CDR3 contains 12 residues.

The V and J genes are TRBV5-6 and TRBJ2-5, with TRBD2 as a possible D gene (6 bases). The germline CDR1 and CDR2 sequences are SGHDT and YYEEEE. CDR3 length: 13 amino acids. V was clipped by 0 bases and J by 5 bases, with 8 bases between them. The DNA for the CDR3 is TGTGCCAGCAGCTTGGGGGCGGGGGAGACCCAGTACTTC. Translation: CASSLGAGETQYF.

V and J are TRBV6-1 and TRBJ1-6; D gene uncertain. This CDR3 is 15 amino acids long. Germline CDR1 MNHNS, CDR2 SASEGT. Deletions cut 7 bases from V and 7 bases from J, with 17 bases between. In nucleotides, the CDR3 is TGTGCCAGCACCCTTGGGCAGCTCAGAAATTCACCCCTCCACTTT. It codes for CASTLGQLRNSPLHF.

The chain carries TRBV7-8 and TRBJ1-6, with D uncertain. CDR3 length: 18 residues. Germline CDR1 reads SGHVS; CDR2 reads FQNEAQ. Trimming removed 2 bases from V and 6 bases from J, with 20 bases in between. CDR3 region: CASSLIRSVPKSNSPLHF. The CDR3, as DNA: TGTGCCAGCAGCTTAATAAGGAGCGTCCCCAAAAGTAATTCACCCCTCCACTTT. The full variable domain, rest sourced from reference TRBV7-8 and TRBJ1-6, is GAGVSQSPRYKVAKRGQDVALRCDPISGHVSLFWYQQALGQGPEFLTYFQNEAQLDKSGLPSDRFFAERPEGSVSTLKIQRTQQEDSAVYLCASSLIRSVPKSNSPLHFGNGTRLTVT.

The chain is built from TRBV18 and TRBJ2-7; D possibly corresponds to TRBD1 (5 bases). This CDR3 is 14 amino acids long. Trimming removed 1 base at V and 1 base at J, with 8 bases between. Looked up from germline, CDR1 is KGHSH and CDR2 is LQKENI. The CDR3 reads CASSPRNRSYEQYF. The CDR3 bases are TGTGCCAGCTCACCACGGAACAGGTCCTACGAGCAGTACTTC.

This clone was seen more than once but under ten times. CDR3 amino acids: CAWSVRGAEGGYTF. The CDR3 bases are TGTGCCTGGAGTGTCCGGGGGGCGGAAGGTGGCTACACCTTC. The rearrangement uses TRBV30 and TRBJ1-2, with D maybe TRBD1 (6 bases). The V end was cut by 0 bases, the J end by 7 bases, with 15 bases between. Germline CDR1 reads GTSNPN; CDR2 reads SVGIG (reference sequence). The CDR3 spans 14 residues. The complete variable domain, with remaining parts taken from reference TRBV30 and TRBJ1-2, reads SQTIHQWPATLVQPVGSPLSLECTVEGTSNPNLYWYRQAAGRGLQLLFYSVGIGQISSEVPQNLSASRPQDRQFILSSKKLLLSDSGFYLCAWSVRGAEGGYTFGSGTRLTVV.

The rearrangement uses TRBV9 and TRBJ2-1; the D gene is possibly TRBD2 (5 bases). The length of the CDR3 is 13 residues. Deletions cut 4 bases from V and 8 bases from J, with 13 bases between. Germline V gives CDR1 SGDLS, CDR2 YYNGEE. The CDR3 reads CASSTLLVDEQFF. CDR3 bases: TGTGCCAGCAGCACCCTACTAGTTGATGAGCAGTTCTTC.

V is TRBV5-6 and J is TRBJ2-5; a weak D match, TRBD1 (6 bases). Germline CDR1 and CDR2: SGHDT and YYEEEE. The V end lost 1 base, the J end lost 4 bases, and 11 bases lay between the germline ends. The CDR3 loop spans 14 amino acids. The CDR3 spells CASSLWGRGETQYF. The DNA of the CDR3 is TGTGCCAGCAGCTTGTGGGGGCGCGGAGAGACCCAGTACTTC.

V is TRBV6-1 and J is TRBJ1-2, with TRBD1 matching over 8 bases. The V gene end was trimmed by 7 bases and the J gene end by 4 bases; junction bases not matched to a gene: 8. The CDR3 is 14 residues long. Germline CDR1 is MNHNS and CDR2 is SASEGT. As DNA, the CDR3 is TGTGCCAGCACCTCAGGGGGCGCGGTCTATGGCTACACCTTC. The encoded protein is CASTSGGAVYGYTF.

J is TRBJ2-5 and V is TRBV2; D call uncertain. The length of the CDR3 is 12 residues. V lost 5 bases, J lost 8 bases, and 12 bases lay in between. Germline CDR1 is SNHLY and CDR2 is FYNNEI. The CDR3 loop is CASSPPPGTQYF. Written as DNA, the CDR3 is TGTGCCAGCAGTCCCCCCCCAGGAACCCAGTACTTC.

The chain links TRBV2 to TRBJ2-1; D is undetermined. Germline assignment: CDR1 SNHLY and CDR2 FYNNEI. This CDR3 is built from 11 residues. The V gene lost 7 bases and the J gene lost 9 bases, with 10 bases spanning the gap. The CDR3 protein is CASTMRAEQFF. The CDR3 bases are TGTGCCAGCACTATGAGAGCTGAGCAGTTCTTC. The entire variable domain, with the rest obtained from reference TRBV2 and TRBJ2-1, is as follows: EPEVTQTPSHQVTQMGQEVILRCVPISNHLYFYWYRQILGQKVEFLVSFYNNEISEKSEIFDDQFSVERPDGSNFTLKIRSTKLEDSAMYFCASTMRAEQFFGPGTRLTVL.

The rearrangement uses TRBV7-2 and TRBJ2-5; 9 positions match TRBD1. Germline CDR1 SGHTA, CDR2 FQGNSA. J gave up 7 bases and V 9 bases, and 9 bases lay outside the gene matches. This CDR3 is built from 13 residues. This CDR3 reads CASFGTGPATQYF. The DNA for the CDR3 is TGTGCCAGTTTTGGGACAGGGCCAGCGACCCAGTACTTC. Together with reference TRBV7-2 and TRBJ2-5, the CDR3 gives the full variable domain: GAGVSQSPSNKVTEKGKDVELRCDPISGHTALYWYRQSLGQGLEFLIYFQGNSAPDKSGLPSDRFSAERTGGSVSTLTIQRTQQEDSAVYLCASFGTGPATQYFGPGTRLLVL.

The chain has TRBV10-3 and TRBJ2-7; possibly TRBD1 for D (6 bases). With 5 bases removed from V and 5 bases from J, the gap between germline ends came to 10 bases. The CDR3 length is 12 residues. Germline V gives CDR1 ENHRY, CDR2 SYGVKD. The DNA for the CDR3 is TGTGCCATCAGTACCCAGGGGAACGAGCAGTACTTC. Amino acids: CAISTQGNEQYF.

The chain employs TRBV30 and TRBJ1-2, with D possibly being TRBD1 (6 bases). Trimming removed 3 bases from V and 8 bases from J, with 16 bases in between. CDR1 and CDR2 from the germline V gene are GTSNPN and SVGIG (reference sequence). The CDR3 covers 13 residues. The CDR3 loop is CAWRGDTLWGYTF. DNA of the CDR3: TGTGCCTGGAGGGGGGACACCCTCTGGGGCTACACCTTC.

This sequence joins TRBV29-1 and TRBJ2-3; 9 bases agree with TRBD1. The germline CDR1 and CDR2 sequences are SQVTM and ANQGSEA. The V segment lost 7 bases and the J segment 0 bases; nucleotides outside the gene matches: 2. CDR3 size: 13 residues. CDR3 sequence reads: CSAGQGSTDTQYF. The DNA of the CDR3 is TGCAGCGCGGGACAGGGAAGCACAGATACGCAGTATTTT.

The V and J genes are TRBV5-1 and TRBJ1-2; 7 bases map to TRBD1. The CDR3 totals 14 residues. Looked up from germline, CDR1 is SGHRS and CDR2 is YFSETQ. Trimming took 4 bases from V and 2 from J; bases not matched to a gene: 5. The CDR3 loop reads CASSPQGYNYGYTF. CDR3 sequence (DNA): TGCGCCAGCAGCCCACAGGGGTACAACTATGGCTACACCTTC. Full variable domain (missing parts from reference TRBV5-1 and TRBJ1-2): KAGVTQTPRYLIKTRGQQVTLSCSPISGHRSVSWYQQTPGQGLQFLFEYFSETQRNKGNFPGRFSGRQFSNSRSEMNVSTLELGDSALYLCASSPQGYNYGYTFGSGTRLTVV.

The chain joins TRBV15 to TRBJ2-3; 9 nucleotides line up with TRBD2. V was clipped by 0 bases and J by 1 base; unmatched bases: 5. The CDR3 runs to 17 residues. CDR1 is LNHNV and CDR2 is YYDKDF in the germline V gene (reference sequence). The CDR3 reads CATSREPASGGTDTQYF. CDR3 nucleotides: TGTGCCACCAGCAGAGAGCCCGCTAGCGGGGGCACAGATACGCAGTATTTT.

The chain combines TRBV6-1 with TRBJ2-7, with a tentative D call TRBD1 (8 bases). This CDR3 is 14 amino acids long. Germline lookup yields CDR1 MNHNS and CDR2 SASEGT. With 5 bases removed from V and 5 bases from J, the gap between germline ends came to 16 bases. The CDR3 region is CASSKQGGGNEQYV. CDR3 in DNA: TGTGCCAGCAGTAAACAGGGGGGGGGAAACGAGCAGTACGTC.

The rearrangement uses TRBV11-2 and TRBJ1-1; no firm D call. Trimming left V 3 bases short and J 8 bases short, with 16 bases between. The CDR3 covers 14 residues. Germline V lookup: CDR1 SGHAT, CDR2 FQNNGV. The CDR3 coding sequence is TGTGCCAGCAGCTTGTGGGGAGGGCCATCCGAAGCTTTCTTT. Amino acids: CASSLWGGPSEAFF.